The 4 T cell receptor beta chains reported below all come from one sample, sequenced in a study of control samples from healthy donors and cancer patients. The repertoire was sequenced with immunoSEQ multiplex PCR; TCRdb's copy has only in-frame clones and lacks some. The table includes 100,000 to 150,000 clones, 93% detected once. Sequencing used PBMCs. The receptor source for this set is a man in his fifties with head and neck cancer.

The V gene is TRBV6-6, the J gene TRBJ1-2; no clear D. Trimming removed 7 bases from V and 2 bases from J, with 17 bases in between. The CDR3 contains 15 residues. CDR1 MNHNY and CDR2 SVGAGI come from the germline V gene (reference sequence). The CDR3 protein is CASTTSGRRNYGYTF. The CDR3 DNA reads TGTGCCAGCACCACGAGTGGCAGACGGAACTATGGCTACACCTTC.

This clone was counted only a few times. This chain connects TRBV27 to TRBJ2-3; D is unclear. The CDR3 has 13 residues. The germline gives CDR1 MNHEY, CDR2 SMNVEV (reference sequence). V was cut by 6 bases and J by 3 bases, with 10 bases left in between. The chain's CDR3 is CASSSFGTDTQYF. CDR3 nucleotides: TGTGCCAGCAGCTCCTTTGGGACAGATACGCAGTATTTT.

The CDR3 bases are TGTGCCAGCAGGTCCCTTGGGGCCAATCTAGCCAAAAACATTCAGTACTTC. This sequence encodes CASRSLGANLAKNIQYF. J is TRBJ2-4 and V is TRBV27; possible D gene TRBD1, 5 bases. CDR3 size: 17 residues. CDR1 and CDR2 (germline): MNHEY, SMNVEV (reference sequence). The V end was cut by 6 bases, the J end by 0 bases, with 18 bases between.

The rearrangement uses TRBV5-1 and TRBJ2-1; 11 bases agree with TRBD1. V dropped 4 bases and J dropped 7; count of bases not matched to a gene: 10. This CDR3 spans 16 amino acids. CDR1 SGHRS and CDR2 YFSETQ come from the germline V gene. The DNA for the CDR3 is TGCGCCAGCAGCGCAGGACCCGGGACAGGGGGGAATGAGCAGTTCTTC. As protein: CASSAGPGTGGNEQFF. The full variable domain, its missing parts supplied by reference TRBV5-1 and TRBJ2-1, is KAGVTQTPRYLIKTRGQQVTLSCSPISGHRSVSWYQQTPGQGLQFLFEYFSETQRNKGNFPGRFSGRQFSNSRSEMNVSTLELGDSALYLCASSAGPGTGGNEQFFGPGTRLTVL.